What follows are 13 T cell receptor beta chains derived from one specimen sequenced in a study of blood T cell repertoires in COVID-19. The method was immunoSEQ multiplex PCR; TCRdb's version includes in-frame clones alone and lacks a portion of them. The table includes around 250,000 clones, 80% to 90% detected once. The sample consisted of peripheral blood. Source of these receptors: a man younger than 45 who had recovered from COVID-19.

V and J are TRBV15 and TRBJ1-5; TRBD1 might be the D (6 bases). Germline V CDR1 and CDR2: LNHNV, YYDKDF (reference sequence). V lost 3 bases, J lost 7 bases, and 16 bases lay in between. CDR3 length: 15 residues. The CDR3: CATSRDSQGMQPQHF. The CDR3 nucleotides are TGTGCCACCAGCAGGGACTCCCAGGGGATGCAGCCCCAGCATTTT.

J is TRBJ2-5 and V is TRBV10-3; 10 bases match TRBD2. V lost 6 bases, J lost 0 bases, and 4 bases stayed unmatched. The V gene's germline CDR1 is ENHRY and CDR2 SYGVKD. The CDR3 spans 15 residues. In nucleotides, the CDR3 is TGTGCCATCAGGTTTAGCGGGGGGTACCAAGAGACCCAGTACTTC. This codes for CAIRFSGGYQETQYF.

The sample holds one count of this clone. The V and J genes are TRBV30 and TRBJ1-6; TRBD1 agrees at 8 bases. V lost 0 bases to trimming and J lost 8 bases; unmatched junction nucleotides: 3. Germline V gene lookup returns CDR1 GTSNPN and CDR2 SVGIG (reference sequence). This CDR3 has 14 amino acids. Here the CDR3 reads CAWSVGTGYSPLHF. The CDR3 region has the DNA TGTGCCTGGAGTGTGGGGACAGGTTATTCACCCCTCCACTTT.

Here the CDR3 DNA reads TGCGCCAGCAGAGGACAGGGTGGCCTCGAGCAGTACTTC. It specifies CASRGQGGLEQYF. The chain uses TRBV5-1 and TRBJ2-7; TRBD1 aligns across 8 bases. Germline V gene sequence: CDR1 SGHRS, CDR2 YFSETQ. This CDR3 has 13 residues. V lost 5 bases to trimming and J lost 6 bases; unmatched junction nucleotides: 7. The entire variable domain, with the rest obtained from reference TRBV5-1 and TRBJ2-7, is as follows: KAGVTQTPRYLIKTRGQQVTLSCSPISGHRSVSWYQQTPGQGLQFLFEYFSETQRNKGNFPGRFSGRQFSNSRSEMNVSTLELGDSALYLCASRGQGGLEQYFGPGTRLTVT.

CDR3 in amino acids: CAISGGGQISGNTIYF. Written as DNA, the CDR3 is TGTGCCATCAGTGGGGGGGGGCAAATATCTGGAAACACCATATATTTT. The gene calls are TRBV10-3 and TRBJ1-3; TRBD1 might be the D (6 bases). CDR3 length: 16 residues. With 4 bases removed from V and 1 base from J, the gap between germline ends came to 14 bases. The germline V gene encodes CDR1 ENHRY and CDR2 SYGVKD.

This clone is a singleton in its sample. V gene TRBV6-5 combines with J gene TRBJ1-3; D remains unclear. Germline V CDR1 and CDR2: MNHEY, SVGAGI. V was cut by 3 bases and J by 0 bases, with 12 bases left in between. The CDR3 is 16 amino acids. The CDR3 sequence: CASSYSSGDSGNTIYF. The CDR3 region has the DNA TGTGCCAGCAGTTATTCATCCGGAGACTCTGGAAACACCATATATTTT.

This clone has a single count. The chain uses TRBV3-1 (or the pseudogene TRBV3-2) and TRBJ2-7; 11 bases line up with TRBD1. V lost 5 bases and J lost 4; bases outside the gene matches: 7. The CDR3 consists of 15 residues. The germline gives CDR1 LGHDT, CDR2 YNNKEL (reference sequence). The chain's CDR3 is CASSTTGTGGYEQYF. As DNA, the CDR3 is TGTGCCAGCAGCACCACCGGGACAGGGGGATACGAGCAGTACTTC.

In this sample, this clone turned up once. The chain has TRBV7-9 and TRBJ1-2; 7 bases are shared with TRBD1. The CDR3 is 18 amino acids. V lost 4 bases, J lost 6 bases, and 20 bases stayed unmatched. CDR1 SEHNR and CDR2 FQNEAQ come from the germline V gene (reference sequence). The CDR3 nucleotides read TGTGCCAGCAGCTATCCGACCACTATTGAGGGGGCGATCCATGGCTACACCTTC. Encoded protein: CASSYPTTIEGAIHGYTF.

The chain couples TRBV5-4 to TRBJ2-2; 8 bases fit TRBD2. The CDR3 loop spans 15 amino acids. V shed 4 bases and J 10 bases; nucleotides not matched to a gene: 12. CDR1 is SGHNT, CDR2 YYREEE, per germline (reference sequence). The chain's CDR3 is CASSKDPGLEKELFF. CDR3 DNA sequence: TGTGCCAGCAGCAAGGATCCGGGACTAGAAAAGGAGCTGTTTTTT.

This chain links TRBV6-5 with TRBJ1-5; 9 bases map to TRBD1. CDR3 length: 15 residues. V dropped 5 bases and J dropped 4; count of bases not matched to a gene: 6. Germline V lookup: CDR1 MNHEY, CDR2 SVGAGI. This CDR3 is CASSNAGTGNQPQHF. CDR3 in DNA: TGTGCCAGCAGTAACGCCGGGACAGGGAATCAGCCCCAGCATTTT.

This chain links TRBV9 with TRBJ2-7; the match to TRBD1 covers 10 bases. This CDR3 contains 14 residues. The V and J ends lost 4 bases and 3 bases, in that order; junction bases with no gene match: 4. Germline V gene data show CDR1 as SGDLS and CDR2 as YYNGEE. The CDR3 region is CASSSRDRGYEQYF. CDR3 DNA: TGTGCCAGCAGCTCCCGGGACAGGGGCTACGAGCAGTACTTC.

The V gene is TRBV6-2 or TRBV6-3, the J gene TRBJ1-1; TRBD1 agrees at 8 bases. The CDR3 is made up of 19 amino acids. Germline values: CDR1 MNHEY, CDR2 SVGEGT. Trimming at V came to 2 bases and at J to 11 bases, leaving 25 bases not matched to a gene. CDR3 protein: CASSYDNLWQGAGVGQAFF. In DNA form, the CDR3 reads TGTGCCAGCAGTTACGATAACCTTTGGCAGGGGGCCGGCGTTGGTCAGGCTTTCTTT.

The chain is built from TRBV11-2 and TRBJ2-7, with 7 bases fitting TRBD2. The CDR3 sequence is 11 residues long. Germline CDR1 SGHAT, CDR2 FQNNGV. V trimming: 5 bases; J trimming: 7 bases; junction bases outside the gene matches: 2. This chain's CDR3 is CASSLSGEQYF. CDR3 nucleotides: TGTGCCAGCAGCCTTAGCGGGGAGCAGTACTTC.